These 2 T cell receptor beta chains originate from one sample sequenced in a study of graft-versus-host responses after intestinal transplantation. This table comes from immunoSEQ multiplex PCR, and its TCRdb copy is limited to in-frame clones, with some not included. The sample carries approximately 130,000 clones, approximately 90% recorded once. Their antigens remain unidentified. Sequenced here: unstimulated CD4+ T cells sorted from spleen or lymph node cells, sampled before intestinal transplant. The receptors were gathered from a human donor who received an intestinal transplant.

The J gene is TRBJ1-5, the V gene TRBV19; D is uncertain. Trimming cost V 3 bases and J 7 bases, with 16 bases left between them. Germline assignment: CDR1 LNHDA and CDR2 SQIVND (reference sequence). The CDR3 runs to 15 residues. In nucleotides, the CDR3 is TGTGCCAGTAGTATTAGCACGGCCCCGGACCAGCCCCAGCATTTT. Protein sequence: CASSISTAPDQPQHF. Full variable domain (remainder filled in from reference TRBV19 and TRBJ1-5): DGGITQSPKYLFRKEGQNVTLSCEQNLNHDAMYWYRQDPGQGLRLIYYSQIVNDFQKGDIAEGYSVSREKKESFPLTVTSAQKNPTAFYLCASSISTAPDQPQHFGDGTRLSIL.

This sequence joins TRBV5-1 and TRBJ1-2; unclear D gene. Germline V lookup: CDR1 SGHRS, CDR2 YFSETQ. Deletions cut 4 bases from V and 4 bases from J, with 14 bases between. This CDR3 comprises 14 residues. CDR3 DNA: TGCGCCAGCAGCCACGCTGTGAGGAGCTATGGCTACACCTTC. Protein product: CASSHAVRSYGYTF.